These 20 T cell receptor beta chains were all obtained from the same sample, sequenced in a study of blood T cell repertoires in COVID-19. Using immunoSEQ multiplex PCR, the repertoire was profiled, and TCRdb retains in-frame clones only, with some absent. This sample has over 150,000 clones; 65% to 90% occur once, and the top ten carry around 8.6%. Sequencing was carried out using peripheral blood. The receptors shown here come from a man over 45 with active or convalescent COVID-19.

The V gene is TRBV5-1, the J gene TRBJ2-7; D not certain. Trimming pared 9 bases from V and 12 bases from J, leaving 13 bases between. The CDR3 extends over 9 amino acids. Germline V gives CDR1 SGHRS, CDR2 YFSETQ. CDR3 DNA: TGCGCCAACCCCGGCCCAGGGTACTTC. Translation: CANPGPGYF.

Only one count was recorded for this clone. This chain connects TRBV7-9 to TRBJ2-3; D gene unclear. The V end was cut by 7 bases, the J end by 8 bases, with 22 bases between. In germline, CDR1 is SEHNR, CDR2 FQNEAQ (reference sequence). The CDR3 runs 15 residues. This CDR3 reads CASIRPRDGVGTQYF. Written as DNA, the CDR3 is TGTGCCAGCATCCGCCCCCGCGACGGAGTTGGTACGCAGTATTTT.

This chain links TRBV4-1 with TRBJ1-1; weak D call: TRBD1 (5 bases). This CDR3 contains 15 residues. V shed 0 bases and J shed 1 base, with 9 bases lying between them. Germline-derived CDR1 and CDR2 are MGHRA and YSYEKL. CDR3 sequence: CASSQDRGGNTEAFF. CDR3 DNA: TGCGCCAGCAGCCAAGATCGGGGGGGGAACACTGAAGCTTTCTTT.

This clone was detected a few times. The chain has TRBV10-3 and TRBJ2-1, with 7 bases identical to TRBD2. Germline loops: CDR1 ENHRY, CDR2 SYGVKD. The CDR3 consists of 16 residues. Trimming cost V 0 bases and J 4 bases; bases outside gene matches: 6. Here the CDR3 DNA reads TGTGCCATCAGTGAGTCGAGAGCGGGGAGTTACAATGAGCAGTTCTTC. The encoded protein is CAISESRAGSYNEQFF.

This sequence joins TRBV6-1 and TRBJ2-7; 10 nucleotides match TRBD2. Per the germline V gene, CDR1 is MNHNS and CDR2 is SASEGT. The CDR3 has 15 residues. With 1 base clipped from V and 4 bases from J, the junction kept 4 bases outside the gene matches. CDR3 DNA: TGTGCCAGCAGTGAAGGTGGAGCGGGAGGGTACGAGCAGTACTTC. This encodes CASSEGGAGGYEQYF.

DNA of the CDR3: TGTGCCAGCAGTTCCACGACTAGCGGGGACTCCTACGAGCAGTACTTC. Protein: CASSSTTSGDSYEQYF. This chain uses TRBV27 with TRBJ2-7; TRBD2 aligns across 11 bases. V was clipped by 4 bases and J by 0 bases; unmatched bases: 5. This CDR3 is built from 16 residues. In germline, CDR1 is MNHEY, CDR2 SMNVEV (reference sequence).

The rearrangement uses TRBV6-5 and TRBJ1-1; no clear D. This CDR3 contains 11 residues. V lost 5 bases and J lost 13, with 14 bases in between. Germline-derived CDR1 and CDR2 are MNHEY and SVGAGI. The CDR3 DNA reads TGTGCCAGCAGTATAGGACTGCAAGGTTTCTTT. This sequence encodes CASSIGLQGFF.

The rearrangement links TRBV5-1 to TRBJ1-2; possibly TRBD1 for D (6 bases). Trimming removed 0 bases from V and 0 bases from J, with 6 bases in between. The CDR3 consists of 14 residues. Germline V gives CDR1 SGHRS, CDR2 YFSETQ. CDR3 protein: CASSLGTANYGYTF. Here the CDR3 DNA reads TGCGCCAGCAGCTTGGGGACAGCTAACTATGGCTACACCTTC.

The chain joins TRBV7-9 to TRBJ2-5; the match to TRBD2 covers 10 bases. The junction had 5 bases not matched to a gene; V was cut back by 5 bases and J by 5 bases. The CDR3 is 14 amino acids. Germline assignment: CDR1 SEHNR and CDR2 FQNEAQ (reference sequence). CDR3 amino acids: CASSRGTSEETQYF. DNA for the CDR3: TGTGCCAGCAGCAGAGGGACTAGCGAGGAGACCCAGTACTTC.

The chain joins TRBV29-1 to TRBJ2-1, with D tentatively TRBD2 (7 bases). The CDR3 covers 16 residues. Trimming pared 2 bases from V and 4 bases from J, leaving 18 bases between. Per germline, CDR1 SQVTM and CDR2 ANQGSEA. The CDR3 loop is CSVERGGVAAYNEQFF. CDR3 in DNA: TGCAGCGTTGAAAGGGGGGGGGTAGCGGCTTACAATGAGCAGTTCTTC.

This clone was picked up one time. The chain recombines TRBV7-9 with TRBJ2-5; D not certain. The CDR3 spans 15 residues. Between the trimmed V and J ends, which lost 0 bases and 1 base, there was a span of 9 bases. Germline V gene lookup returns CDR1 SEHNR and CDR2 FQNEAQ (reference sequence). CDR3 nucleotides: TGTGCCAGCAGCTTAGCGTCGACAAGCCAAGAGACCCAGTACTTC. The encoded protein is CASSLASTSQETQYF.

This clone was observed once. The chain has TRBV4-1 and TRBJ1-1; D gene unclear. Germline V CDR1 and CDR2: MGHRA, YSYEKL. Trimming cost V 1 base and J 0 bases, with 6 bases left between them. The CDR3 consists of 14 residues. CDR3 in DNA: TGCGCCAGCAGCCAAGTCGGGGTGAACACTGAAGCTTTCTTT. Residues: CASSQVGVNTEAFF.

V usage is TRBV12-3 or TRBV12-4 and J usage is TRBJ2-1; possibly TRBD1 for D (5 bases). The CDR3 sequence is 12 residues long. Trimming removed 5 bases at V and 12 bases at J, with 14 bases between. The CDR3 is CASSVRQLLQFF. The CDR3 nucleotides are TGTGCCAGCAGTGTACGACAGTTGCTGCAGTTCTTC.

The V gene is TRBV18, the J gene TRBJ1-1, with 8 bases identical to TRBD1. V was clipped by 3 bases and J by 7 bases; unmatched bases: 10. Germline CDR1 reads KGHSH; CDR2 reads LQKENI. This CDR3 contains 15 residues. This CDR3 reads CASSPDENRGGEAFF. In DNA form, the CDR3 reads TGTGCCAGCTCACCGGACGAAAACAGGGGGGGTGAAGCTTTCTTT.

This rearrangement joins TRBV7-2 to TRBJ2-4; weak D call: TRBD2 (5 bases). Trimming removed 5 bases at V and 0 bases at J, with 17 bases between. The CDR3 is 17 amino acids. Germline CDR1 SGHTA, CDR2 FQGNSA. In DNA, the CDR3 is TGTGCCAGCAGCAACCGAGGAGGTCAACTAGCCAAAAACATTCAGTACTTC. Translated: CASSNRGGQLAKNIQYF.

This chain uses TRBV6-5 with TRBJ1-1, with 8 bases matching TRBD1. The CDR3 sequence is 12 residues long. Per germline, CDR1 MNHEY and CDR2 SVGAGI. Trimming cost V 8 bases and J 5 bases; bases outside gene matches: 4. CDR3 bases: TGTGCCAGCTGCAGACAGGGGACTGAAGCTTTCTTT. Translation gives CASCRQGTEAFF.

V gene TRBV3-1 (or the pseudogene TRBV3-2) combines with J gene TRBJ2-5; TRBD1 matches 9 bases. Losses at the gene ends were 3 bases for V and 5 bases for J; bases not matched to a gene: 19. This CDR3 contains 19 residues. Germline V gives CDR1 LGHDT, CDR2 YNNKEL (reference sequence). CDR3: CASSHKAGTGFREGETQYF. CDR3 coding DNA: TGTGCCAGCAGCCACAAAGCCGGGACAGGGTTTAGGGAGGGTGAGACCCAGTACTTC.

This clone was counted a few times. The V and J genes are TRBV6-5 and TRBJ1-1, with D possibly being TRBD1 (6 bases). This CDR3 has 15 residues. CDR1 MNHEY and CDR2 SVGAGI come from the germline V gene. V was shortened by 3 bases and J by 1 base, with 12 bases between the two germline ends. The CDR3: CASSYSQGWNTEAFF. CDR3 coding DNA: TGTGCCAGCAGTTATTCACAGGGATGGAACACTGAAGCTTTCTTT.

The chain joins TRBV2 to TRBJ2-5; 8 bases are shared with TRBD2. CDR3 length: 14 residues. V dropped 4 bases and J dropped 4; count of bases not matched to a gene: 5. CDR1 is SNHLY, CDR2 FYNNEI, per germline. CDR3 protein: CASSVLAVRETQYF. The CDR3 DNA reads TGTGCCAGCAGTGTACTAGCGGTTCGAGAGACCCAGTACTTC.

This clone was picked up many times. The chain employs TRBV7-6 and TRBJ2-7, with 8 bases fitting TRBD2. This CDR3 has 18 residues. The trim removed 0 bases at V and 0 bases at J, leaving 10 bases unmatched. Per the germline V gene, CDR1 is SGHVS and CDR2 is FNYEAQ. The CDR3 nucleotides read TGTGCCAGCAGCTTAGCTGAGTTGGGCGGGGGGTTCTCCTACGAGCAGTACTTC. It translates to CASSLAELGGGFSYEQYF.